Listed below are T cell receptor beta chains from one sample, sequenced in a study of T cell responses to AZD1222 COVID-19 vaccine. The repertoire was sequenced with immunoSEQ multiplex PCR; TCRdb's copy has only in-frame clones and lacks some. The sample includes 100,000 to 150,000 clones, around nine tenths of them seen just once. The sample in question was peripheral blood, obtained on day 0 of AZD1222 vaccination. Every receptor here comes from an adult in good health. Each CDR3 is given with its conserved first and last residue. A D gene is named only where the DNA matches it firmly. Clone size is given for some rows only: seen once, a few or many times, or a class if the clone is expanded.

NA	TRBV30	NA	TRBJ1-6	CAYDRSSPLHF	TGTGCCTACGACAGGTCTTCACCCCTCCACTTT
NA	TRBV5-1	NA	TRBJ2-7	CASSEGLLAYEQYF	TGCGCCAGCAGCGAGGGACTGCTTGCCTACGAGCAGTACTTC
NA	TRBV5-8	NA	TRBJ1-2	CASSRTGTLTNYGYTF	TGTGCCAGCAGTCGGACCGGGACGCTCACTAACTATGGCTACACCTTC
NA	TRBV5-1	NA	TRBJ1-2	CASSLAGAANYGYTF	TGCGCCAGCAGCTTGGCGGGGGCAGCTAACTATGGCTACACCTTC
NA	TRBV5-6	NA	TRBJ1-1	CASSFVQNTEAFF	TGTGCCAGCAGCTTCGTACAGAACACTGAAGCTTTCTTT
NA	TRBV30	TRBD1	TRBJ1-3	CAWNPTGVGNTIYF	TGTGCCTGGAATCCGACAGGGGTCGGAAACACCATATATTTT
NA	TRBV7-2	TRBD1	TRBJ1-3	CASATGLGTGGNTIYF	TGTGCCAGCGCTACCGGCCTCGGGACAGGTGGAAACACCATATATTTT
NA	TRBV18	TRBD2	TRBJ2-7	CASSPPAGGDEQYF	TGTGCCAGCTCCCCACCAGCGGGGGGGGACGAGCAGTACTTC
NA	TRBV4-3	NA	TRBJ1-3	CASSQEGVSGNTIYF	TGCGCCAGCAGCCAAGAGGGGGTTTCTGGAAACACCATATATTTT
few	TRBV12-3/TRBV12-4	NA	TRBJ1-2	CASSFQGNYGYTF	TGTGCCAGCAGTTTCCAGGGGAACTATGGCTACACCTTC
NA	TRBV14	NA	TRBJ2-1	CASSQGLGRSNEQFF	TGTGCCAGCAGCCAAGGTCTAGGCAGGTCCAATGAGCAGTTCTTC
NA	TRBV7-2	NA	TRBJ1-6	CASSFTQGKGSYNSPLHF	TGTGCCAGCAGCTTTACTCAGGGGAAGGGGTCCTATAATTCACCCCTCCACTTT
NA	TRBV6-2/TRBV6-3	TRBD1	TRBJ1-5	CASSPAGGVRQPQHF	TGTGCCAGCAGTCCGGCAGGGGGGGTGCGGCAGCCCCAGCATTTT
NA	TRBV4-2	TRBD1	TRBJ1-2	CASSQVPQDRVYGYTF	TGTGCCAGCAGCCAAGTCCCCCAGGACAGGGTTTATGGCTACACCTTC
NA	TRBV19	NA	TRBJ2-1	CASSEDGRRQFF	TGTGCCAGTAGTGAGGATGGTAGAAGGCAGTTCTTC
NA	TRBV27	TRBD1	TRBJ1-2	CASSFEGTGGGYTF	TGTGCCAGCAGTTTCGAAGGGACAGGGGGTGGCTACACCTTC
NA	TRBV15	NA	TRBJ2-1	CATSVPGSSYNEQFF	TGTGCCACTTCAGTACCGGGAAGCTCCTACAATGAGCAGTTCTTC
NA	TRBV3-1/TRBV3-2	TRBD2	TRBJ2-3	CASSQSGGAIDTQYF	TGTGCCAGCAGCCAGAGCGGGGGGGCCATAGATACGCAGTATTTT
NA	TRBV7-9	NA	TRBJ1-2	CASSSEQGEYGGYTF	TGTGCCAGCAGCTCCGAGCAAGGGGAATACGGTGGCTACACCTTC
NA	TRBV11-1	NA	TRBJ2-1	CASSYGTLYNEQFF	TGTGCCAGCAGCTATGGGACTCTTTACAATGAGCAGTTCTTC
NA	TRBV30	NA	TRBJ1-2	CAWGRGPGYTF	TGTGCCTGGGGGAGGGGCCCTGGCTACACCTTC
NA	TRBV27	NA	TRBJ1-5	CASSSSGTMVNQPQHF	TGTGCCAGCAGTTCGTCCGGGACCATGGTAAATCAGCCCCAGCATTTT
NA	TRBV3-1/TRBV3-2	NA	TRBJ2-1	CASGGNNEQFF	TGTGCCAGCGGGGGGAACAATGAGCAGTTCTTC
once	TRBV18	NA	TRBJ2-7	CASSPGRSYEQYF	TGTGCCAGCTCGCCCGGACGGTCCTACGAGCAGTACTTC
NA	TRBV27	NA	TRBJ1-1	CASSLYWQGTTEAFF	TGTGCCAGCAGTTTATACTGGCAGGGCACAACTGAAGCTTTCTTT
NA	TRBV6-5	NA	TRBJ1-3	CASSPNRSGNTIYF	TGTGCCAGCAGCCCCAACAGATCTGGAAACACCATATATTTT
NA	TRBV5-4	NA	TRBJ1-2	CASSFPGLNYGYTF	TGTGCCAGCAGCTTTCCGGGACTAAACTATGGCTACACCTTC
NA	TRBV18	NA	TRBJ2-2	CASSPDSAGELFF	TGTGCCAGCTCACCAGACAGCGCCGGGGAGCTGTTTTTT
NA	TRBV19	NA	TRBJ1-3	CASKPLESRNTIYF	TGTGCCAGTAAACCCTTGGAGAGTCGAAACACCATATATTTT
NA	TRBV21-1	NA	TRBJ1-1	CASSIPGWVCAFF	TGTGCCAGCAGCATTCCCGGATGGGTATGCGCTTTCTTT
NA	TRBV10-1	NA	TRBJ1-3	CASSRTGNSGNTIYF	TGCGCCAGCAGCCGGACGGGGAACTCTGGAAACACCATATATTTT
NA	TRBV30	TRBD1	TRBJ2-2	CAWSVIGGQGDTGELFF	TGTGCCTGGAGTGTAATCGGGGGACAGGGAGACACCGGGGAGCTGTTTTTT
NA	TRBV9	NA	TRBJ2-3	CASSVWTDTDTQYF	TGTGCCAGCAGCGTATGGACGGACACAGATACGCAGTATTTT
once	TRBV19	NA	TRBJ2-7	CASSEGGLVNEQYF	TGTGCCAGTAGTGAGGGGGGCCTCGTGAACGAGCAGTACTTC
NA	TRBV3-1/TRBV3-2	NA	TRBJ1-5	CASSQDRKQPQHF	TGTGCCAGCAGCCAAGATAGGAAGCAGCCCCAGCATTTT
NA	TRBV2	NA	TRBJ2-3	CASMGTSFSTDTQYF	TGTGCCAGCATGGGTACCTCCTTTAGCACAGATACGCAGTATTTT
NA	TRBV5-6	TRBD1	TRBJ2-4	CASSTGQLIAKNIQYF	TGTGCCAGCAGCACGGGACAGTTAATAGCCAAAAACATTCAGTACTTC
NA	TRBV29-1	NA	TRBJ1-1	CSVPMGSEAFF	TGCAGCGTCCCGATGGGGTCCGAAGCTTTCTTT
NA	TRBV7-2	NA	TRBJ1-4	CASSLVGKTNEKLFF	TGTGCCAGCAGCTTAGTGGGGAAGACTAATGAAAAACTGTTTTTT
NA	TRBV4-1	NA	TRBJ1-1	CASSQEAQGPRGEAFF	TGCGCCAGCAGCCAAGAAGCGCAAGGTCCCCGAGGGGAAGCTTTCTTT